This T cell receptor (beta chain) was sequenced in a study of blood T cell repertoires in COVID-19 (dated by TCRdb to 2019 to 2021). Study-level background: The collaborator samples originated in the United States, Italy and Spain and spanned the acute and convalescent phases of COVID-19. The material from the prospective study consisted of cDNA or gDNA derived from T cells, B-cell-depleted T cells, or PBMCs. Deeply sampled blood TCRbeta repertoires from subjects exposed to, actively infected with, or recovered from COVID-19 were included in the dataset. The repertoires were released in a freely available public database intended as a resource for research on the immune response to SARS-CoV-2. Samples were obtained from the ongoing ImmuneRACE study (first 160 participants) and from over 1,000 subjects provided by 6 global collaborators. A de-identified subject ID, COVID-19 status, age in years and sex were almost always included in the sample metadata. HLA class I and class II types, where available, came from metadata supplied by the sample provider rather than from assay-based typing.

Summary of the overall study and its limitations: Clinical and demographic metadata were provided uncurated, with the amount varying by source and participant.

TCRbeta CDR3 regions were amplified from genomic DNA using the immunoSEQ Assay, a bias-controlled multiplex PCR. The paper's data handling went like this. The number of nucleated cells in each sample was estimated from the amplification of reference gene primers within the assay. To quantify the absolute abundance of each unique TCRbeta CDR3 rearrangement, sequence reads were collapsed and filtered. For each sample, productive Simpson clonality was calculated as the square root of Simpson's diversity index over productive rearrangements. Drawn from immuneACCESS, this table holds only the in-frame rearrangements with V and J called that TCRdb kept. Clones are partly lost; checked studies trace under half to an unresolved V gene and leave the rest unexplained. The V and J calls and the clone size are those of that table, but D and trimming were determined from the DNA. The sample contains 70,000 to 100,000 clones, around 92% of them found a single time. The top ten hold around 2.9% of the sample.

Trimming costs V 2 bases and J 0 bases, and their ends lie 11 bases apart. Looking up the germline V gene (reference sequence) yields CDR1 GTSNPN and CDR2 SVGIG. Counted from cysteine to phenylalanine, this CDR3 has 15 amino acids. Left in the record is the CDR3 DNA by itself, 45 bases read in frame from the first base. At one collaborating source in Seattle, patients were enrolled during active infection and were followed longitudinally through the course of disease. Collaborating institutions collected whole blood in K2EDTA tubes following their own protocols. For TCRbeta analysis, collaborators shipped samples in one of three forms: frozen whole blood, isolated PBMCs, or DNA extracted from either of those sample types. As for this clone: The clone's antigen remains unknown. One base away there is no much larger clone; base qualities are not given.

This clonotype originated in a man aged 45-65 years with COVID-19, enrolled during active disease. The rearrangement joined TRBV30 to TRBJ1-3; the D segment cannot be called with confidence. Sequenced sample: peripheral blood. The nucleotide sequence is given as TGTGCCTGGAGTCTACGACGGAGCTCTGGAAACACCATATATTTT. It encodes CAWSLRRSSGNTIYF. The variable domain in full, with residues beyond the CDR3 obtained from the reference TRBV30 and TRBJ1-3 genes, is SQTIHQWPATLVQPVGSPLSLECTVEGTSNPNLYWYRQAAGRGLQLLFYSVGIGQISSEVPQNLSASRPQDRQFILSSKKLLLSDSGFYLCAWSLRRSSGNTIYFGEGSWLTVV.